What follows is one T cell receptor (beta chain) and its context. Antigen specificity is unknown. The sample originates from a study of CD8 T cells in ankylosing spondylitis. Broader study findings: Disease-linked clones displayed a CD8+ phenotype and appeared relatively rarely in peripheral blood. Some of these motif variants have turned up before, in reports on reactive arthritis synovial fluid and blood. Eight highly homologous variants made up a TCR beta motif, and this motif appeared characteristic of ankylosing spondylitis blood.

CDR3 length: 11 amino acids. Trimming left V 1 base short and J 14 bases short, with 6 bases between. Per germline, CDR1 SEHNR and CDR2 FQNEAQ (reference sequence). Quantitative barcoded 5'-RACE was used to prepare TCR beta libraries. Via MiXCR, TCRdb re-called the 5' RACE reads, giving one row per CDR3 protein. This sample has 390,000 or so distinct CDR3 sequences, with under 25% found just once. The sample comprised blood, either unsorted or a sorted T cell fraction (not recorded which). The gene calls are TRBV7-9 and TRBJ1-6; no definite D call. This clonotype was obtained from a male donor with ankylosing spondylitis. The CDR3 sequence: CASSLGRTLHF. Here the CDR3 DNA reads TGTGCCAGCAGCTTAGGAAGGACCCTCCACTTT.